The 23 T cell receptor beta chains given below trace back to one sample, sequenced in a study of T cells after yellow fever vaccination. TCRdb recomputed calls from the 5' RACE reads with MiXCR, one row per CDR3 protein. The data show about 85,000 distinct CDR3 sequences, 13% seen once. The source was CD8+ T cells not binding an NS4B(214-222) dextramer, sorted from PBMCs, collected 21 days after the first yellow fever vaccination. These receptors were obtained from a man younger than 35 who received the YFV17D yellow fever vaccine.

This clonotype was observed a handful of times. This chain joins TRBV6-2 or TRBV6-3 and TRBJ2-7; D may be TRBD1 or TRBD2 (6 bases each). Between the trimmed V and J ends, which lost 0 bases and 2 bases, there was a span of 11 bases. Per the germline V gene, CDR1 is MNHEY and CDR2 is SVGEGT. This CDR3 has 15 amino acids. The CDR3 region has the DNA TGTGCCAGCAGTTACTCCCCAGGGGAGGCCTACGAGCAGTACGTC. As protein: CASSYSPGEAYEQYV.

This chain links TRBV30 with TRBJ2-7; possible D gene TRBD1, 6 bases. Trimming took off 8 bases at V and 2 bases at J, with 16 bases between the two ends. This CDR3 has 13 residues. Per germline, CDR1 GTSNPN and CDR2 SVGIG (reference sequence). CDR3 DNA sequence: TGTGCCGGAGACAGGTTAGGACCCTACGAGCAGTACTTC. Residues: CAGDRLGPYEQYF.

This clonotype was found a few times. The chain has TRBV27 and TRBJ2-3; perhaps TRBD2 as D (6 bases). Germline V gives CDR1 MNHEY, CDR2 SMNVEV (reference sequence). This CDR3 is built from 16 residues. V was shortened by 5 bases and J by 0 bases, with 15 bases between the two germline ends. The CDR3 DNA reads TGTGCCAGCAGTACCCTGGAGGGCTTAAGCACAGATACGCAGTATTTT. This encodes CASSTLEGLSTDTQYF.

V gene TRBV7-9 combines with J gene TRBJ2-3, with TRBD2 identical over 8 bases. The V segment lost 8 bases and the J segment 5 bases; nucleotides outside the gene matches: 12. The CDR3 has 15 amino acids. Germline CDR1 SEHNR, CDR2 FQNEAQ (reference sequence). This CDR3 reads CASSGAGGSGDTQYF. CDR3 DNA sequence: TGTGCCAGCTCCGGGGCGGGGGGCTCCGGAGATACGCAGTATTTT.

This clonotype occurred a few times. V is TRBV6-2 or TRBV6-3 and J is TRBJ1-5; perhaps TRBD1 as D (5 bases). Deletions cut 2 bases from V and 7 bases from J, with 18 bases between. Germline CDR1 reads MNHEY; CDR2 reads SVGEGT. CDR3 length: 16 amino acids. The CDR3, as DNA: TGTGCCAGCAGTTACGGAGAAACGGGAGGGGAACAGCCCCAGCATTTT. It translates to CASSYGETGGEQPQHF.

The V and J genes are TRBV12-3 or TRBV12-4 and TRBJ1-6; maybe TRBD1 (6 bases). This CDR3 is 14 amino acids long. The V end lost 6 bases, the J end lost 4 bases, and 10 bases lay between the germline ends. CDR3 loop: CASSRQEYNSPLHF. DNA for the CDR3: TGTGCCAGCAGCCGACAGGAGTATAATTCACCCCTCCACTTT.

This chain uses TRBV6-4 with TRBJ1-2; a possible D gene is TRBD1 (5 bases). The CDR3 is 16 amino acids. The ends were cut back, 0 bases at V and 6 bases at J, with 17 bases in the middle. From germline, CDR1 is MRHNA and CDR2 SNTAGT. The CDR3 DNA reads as TGTGCCAGCAGTGACTCTCCGGGACGGATCAAAAATGGCTACACCTTC. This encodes CASSDSPGRIKNGYTF.

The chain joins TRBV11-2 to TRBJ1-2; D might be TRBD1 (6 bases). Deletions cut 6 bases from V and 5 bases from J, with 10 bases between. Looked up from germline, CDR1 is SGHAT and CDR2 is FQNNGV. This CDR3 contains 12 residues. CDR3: CASRRGEYGYTF. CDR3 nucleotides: TGTGCCAGCAGAAGGGGGGAATATGGCTACACCTTC.

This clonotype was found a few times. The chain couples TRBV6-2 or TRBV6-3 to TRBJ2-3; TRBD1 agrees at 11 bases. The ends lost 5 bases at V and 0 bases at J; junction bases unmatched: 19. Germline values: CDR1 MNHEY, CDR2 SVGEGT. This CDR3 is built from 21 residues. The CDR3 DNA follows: TGTGCCAGCAGTCCTATCGCGCAGCCGGGACAGGGGGACTATAGCACAGATACGCAGTATTTT. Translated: CASSPIAQPGQGDYSTDTQYF.

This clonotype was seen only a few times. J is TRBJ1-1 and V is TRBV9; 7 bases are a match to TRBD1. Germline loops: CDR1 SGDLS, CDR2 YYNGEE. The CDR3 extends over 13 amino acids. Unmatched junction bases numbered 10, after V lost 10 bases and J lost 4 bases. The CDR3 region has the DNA TGTGCCGGGGCGACAGGGACCACCACTGAAGCTTTCTTT. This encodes CAGATGTTTEAFF.

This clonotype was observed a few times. As DNA, the CDR3 is TGCGCCAGCAGCTTGGGGACAGGCACAGATACGCAGTATTTT. As protein: CASSLGTGTDTQYF. The chain joins TRBV5-1 to TRBJ2-3, with D maybe TRBD1 (6 bases). CDR1 SGHRS and CDR2 YFSETQ come from the germline V gene. This CDR3 is 14 amino acids long. Trimming pared 0 bases from V and 1 base from J, leaving 6 bases between.

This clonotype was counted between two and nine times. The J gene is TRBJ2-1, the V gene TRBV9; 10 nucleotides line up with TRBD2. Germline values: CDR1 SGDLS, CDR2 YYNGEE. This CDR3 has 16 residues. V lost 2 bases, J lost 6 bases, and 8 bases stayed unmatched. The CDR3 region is CASSVFAAGGGNEQFF. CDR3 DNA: TGTGCCAGCAGCGTTTTCGCAGCGGGGGGGGGCAATGAGCAGTTCTTC.

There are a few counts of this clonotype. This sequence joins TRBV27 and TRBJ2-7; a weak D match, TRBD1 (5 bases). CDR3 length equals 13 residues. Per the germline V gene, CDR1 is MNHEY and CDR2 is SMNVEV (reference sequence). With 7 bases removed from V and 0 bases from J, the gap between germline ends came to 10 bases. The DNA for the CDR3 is TGTGCCAGCAACCAGGGCAGCTCCTACGAGCAGTACTTC. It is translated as CASNQGSSYEQYF.

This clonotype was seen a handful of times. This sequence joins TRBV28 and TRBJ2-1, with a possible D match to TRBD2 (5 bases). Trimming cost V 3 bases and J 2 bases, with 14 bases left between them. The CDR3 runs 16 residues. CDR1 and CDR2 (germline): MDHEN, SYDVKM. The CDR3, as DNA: TGTGCCAGCAGTTTGTTTGCGGCGGGCACCTACAATGAGCAGTTCTTC. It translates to CASSLFAAGTYNEQFF.

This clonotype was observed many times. CDR3 amino acids: CASQGGTRVWGTGELFF. Written as DNA, the CDR3 is TGTGCCAGCCAAGGTGGGACGCGGGTCTGGGGCACCGGGGAGCTGTTTTTT. V gene TRBV2 combines with J gene TRBJ2-2; either TRBD1 or TRBD2 may supply D (5 bases each). V lost 8 bases and J 4 bases, leaving 23 bases between the germline ends. Per the germline V gene, CDR1 is SNHLY and CDR2 is FYNNEI. This CDR3 is 17 amino acids long.

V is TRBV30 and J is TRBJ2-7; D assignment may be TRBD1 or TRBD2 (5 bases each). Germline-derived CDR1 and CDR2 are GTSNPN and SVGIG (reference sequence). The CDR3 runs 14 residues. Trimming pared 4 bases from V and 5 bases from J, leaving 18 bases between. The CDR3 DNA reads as TGTGCCTGGACTACCGGGGCACGAGGGCACGAGCAGTACTTC. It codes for CAWTTGARGHEQYF.

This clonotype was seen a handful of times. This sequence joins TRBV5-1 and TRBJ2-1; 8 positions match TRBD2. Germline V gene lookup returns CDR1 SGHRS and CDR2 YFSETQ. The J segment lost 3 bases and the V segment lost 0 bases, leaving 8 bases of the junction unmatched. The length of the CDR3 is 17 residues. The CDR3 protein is CASSLAFGRGVYNEQFF. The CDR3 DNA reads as TGCGCCAGCAGCTTGGCTTTTGGGCGGGGGGTCTACAATGAGCAGTTCTTC.

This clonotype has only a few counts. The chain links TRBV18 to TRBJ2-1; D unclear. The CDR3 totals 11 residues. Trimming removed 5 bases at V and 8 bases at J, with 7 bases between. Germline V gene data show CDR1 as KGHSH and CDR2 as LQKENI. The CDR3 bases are TGTGCCAGCTCAGCTAGGGATGAGCAGTTCTTC. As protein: CASSARDEQFF. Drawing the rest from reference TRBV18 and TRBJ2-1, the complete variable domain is NAGVMQNPRHLVRRRGQEARLRCSPMKGHSHVYWYRQLPEEGLKFMVYLQKENIIDESGMPKERFSAEFPKEGPSILRIQQVVRGDSAAYFCASSARDEQFFGPGTRLTVL.

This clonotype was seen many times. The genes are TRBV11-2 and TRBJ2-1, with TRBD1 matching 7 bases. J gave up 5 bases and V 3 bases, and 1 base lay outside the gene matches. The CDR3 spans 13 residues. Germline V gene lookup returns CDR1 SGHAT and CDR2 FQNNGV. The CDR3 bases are TGTGCCAGCAGCTTGACAGGGAACAATGAGCAGTTCTTC. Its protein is CASSLTGNNEQFF. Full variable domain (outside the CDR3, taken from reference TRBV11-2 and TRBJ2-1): EAGVAQSPRYKIIEKRQSVAFWCNPISGHATLYWYQQILGQGPKLLIQFQNNGVVDDSQLPKDRFSAERLKGVDSTLKIQPAKLEDSAVYLCASSLTGNNEQFFGPGTRLTVL.

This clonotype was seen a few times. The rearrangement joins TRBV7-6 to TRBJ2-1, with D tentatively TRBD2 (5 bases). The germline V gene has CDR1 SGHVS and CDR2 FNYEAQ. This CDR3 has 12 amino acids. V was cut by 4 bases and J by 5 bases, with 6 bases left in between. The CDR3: CASSSLDNEQFF. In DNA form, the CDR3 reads TGTGCCAGCAGCTCACTAGACAATGAGCAGTTCTTC.

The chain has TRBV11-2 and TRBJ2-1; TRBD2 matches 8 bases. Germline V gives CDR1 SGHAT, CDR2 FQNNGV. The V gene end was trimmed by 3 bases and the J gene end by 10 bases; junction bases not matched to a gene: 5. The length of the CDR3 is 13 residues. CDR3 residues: CASSFARLAEQFF. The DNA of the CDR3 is TGTGCCAGCAGCTTCGCTCGACTAGCGGAGCAGTTCTTC. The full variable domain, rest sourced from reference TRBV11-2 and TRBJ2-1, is EAGVAQSPRYKIIEKRQSVAFWCNPISGHATLYWYQQILGQGPKLLIQFQNNGVVDDSQLPKDRFSAERLKGVDSTLKIQPAKLEDSAVYLCASSFARLAEQFFGPGTRLTVL.

The CDR3 DNA sequence: TGTGCCAGCAGTTACCTTGGACCGGGACAGGGAACCGGGGAGCTGTTTTTT. Translation gives CASSYLGPGQGTGELFF. The chain combines TRBV6-5 with TRBJ2-2; 9 nucleotides agree with TRBD1. The CDR3 is made up of 17 amino acids. The junction had 9 bases not matched to a gene; V was cut back by 2 bases and J by 5 bases. Germline loops: CDR1 MNHEY, CDR2 SVGAGI.

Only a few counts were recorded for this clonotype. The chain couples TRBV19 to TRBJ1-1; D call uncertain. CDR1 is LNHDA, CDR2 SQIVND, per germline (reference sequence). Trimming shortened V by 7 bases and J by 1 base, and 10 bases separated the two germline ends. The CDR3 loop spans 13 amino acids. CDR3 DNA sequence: TGTGCCAGTACCCTCGGGGAGAACACTGAAGCTTTCTTT. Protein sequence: CASTLGENTEAFF.